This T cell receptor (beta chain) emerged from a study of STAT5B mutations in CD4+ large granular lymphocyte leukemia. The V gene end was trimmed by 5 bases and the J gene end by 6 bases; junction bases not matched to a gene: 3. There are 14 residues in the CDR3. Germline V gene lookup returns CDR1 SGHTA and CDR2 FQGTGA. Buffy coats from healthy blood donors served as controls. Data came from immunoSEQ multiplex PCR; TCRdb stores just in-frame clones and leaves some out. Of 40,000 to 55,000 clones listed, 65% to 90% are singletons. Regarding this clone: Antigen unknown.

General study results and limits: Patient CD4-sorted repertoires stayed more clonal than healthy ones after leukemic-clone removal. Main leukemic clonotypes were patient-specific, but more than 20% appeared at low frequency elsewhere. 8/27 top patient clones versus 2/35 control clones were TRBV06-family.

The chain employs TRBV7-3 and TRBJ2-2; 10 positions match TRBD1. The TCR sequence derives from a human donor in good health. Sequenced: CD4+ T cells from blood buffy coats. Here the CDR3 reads CASSPGQGAGELFF. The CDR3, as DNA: TGTGCCAGCAGCCCTGGACAGGGGGCCGGGGAGCTGTTTTTT.